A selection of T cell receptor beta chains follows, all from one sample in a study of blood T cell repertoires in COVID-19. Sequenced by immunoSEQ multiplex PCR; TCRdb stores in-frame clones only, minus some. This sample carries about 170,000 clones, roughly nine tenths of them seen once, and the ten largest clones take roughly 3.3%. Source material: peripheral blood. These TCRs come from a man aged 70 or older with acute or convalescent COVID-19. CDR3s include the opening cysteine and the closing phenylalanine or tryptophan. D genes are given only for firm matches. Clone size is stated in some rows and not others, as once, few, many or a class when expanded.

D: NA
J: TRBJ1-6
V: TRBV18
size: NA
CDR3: CASSPAAGVDSPLHF
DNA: TGTGCCAGCTCACCCGCCGCAGGGGTCGATTCACCCCTCCACTTT

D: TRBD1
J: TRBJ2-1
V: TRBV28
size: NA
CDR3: CATKQGSKNNEQFF
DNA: TGTGCCACCAAACAGGGGAGTAAGAACAATGAGCAGTTCTTC

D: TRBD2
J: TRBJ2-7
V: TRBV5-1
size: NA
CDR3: CASSLGTSGDYEQYF
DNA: TGCGCCAGCAGCTTGGGGACTAGCGGCGACTACGAGCAGTACTTC

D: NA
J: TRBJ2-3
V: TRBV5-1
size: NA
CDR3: CASSLGPTDTQYF
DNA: TGCGCCAGCAGCTTGGGGCCCACAGATACGCAGTATTTT

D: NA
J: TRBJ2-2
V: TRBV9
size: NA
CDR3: CASSASDGGELFF
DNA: TGTGCCAGCAGCGCCAGCGATGGGGGGGAGCTGTTTTTT

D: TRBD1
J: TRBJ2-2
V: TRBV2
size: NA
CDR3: CASSPLTGAGELFF
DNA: TGTGCCAGCAGTCCCCTGACAGGGGCCGGGGAGCTGTTTTTT

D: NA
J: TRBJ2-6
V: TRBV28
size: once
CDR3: CASSRIISGANVLTF
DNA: TGTGCCAGCAGCCGTATTATCTCTGGGGCCAACGTCCTGACTTTC

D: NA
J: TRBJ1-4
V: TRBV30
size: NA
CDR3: CAWNRGDANEKLFF
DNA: TGTGCCTGGAATCGGGGGGACGCCAATGAAAAACTGTTTTTT

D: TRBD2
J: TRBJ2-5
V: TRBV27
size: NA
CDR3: CASSFLKETTSGRRETQYF
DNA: TGTGCCAGCAGTTTCCTGAAAGAGACTACTAGCGGGAGGAGAGAGACCCAGTACTTC

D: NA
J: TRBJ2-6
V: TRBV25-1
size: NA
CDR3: CASSGDNGLSGANVLTF
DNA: TGTGCCAGCAGTGGCGACAATGGACTCTCTGGGGCCAACGTCCTGACTTTC

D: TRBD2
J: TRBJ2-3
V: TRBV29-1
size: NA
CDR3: CSGLAGGEDTQYF
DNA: TGCAGCGGGTTAGCGGGAGGAGAGGATACGCAGTATTTT

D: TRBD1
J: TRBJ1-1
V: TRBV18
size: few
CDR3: CASSELTGGLDTEAFF
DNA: TGTGCCAGCTCTGAGCTTACAGGGGGCTTGGACACTGAAGCTTTCTTT

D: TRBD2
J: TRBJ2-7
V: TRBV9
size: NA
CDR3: CASSPLPTSGAYEQYF
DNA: TGTGCCAGCAGCCCCTTGCCGACTAGCGGGGCCTACGAGCAGTACTTC

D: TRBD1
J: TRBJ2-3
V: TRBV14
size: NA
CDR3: CASSQEVGTASTDTQYF
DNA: TGTGCCAGCAGCCAAGAGGTTGGGACAGCAAGCACAGATACGCAGTATTTT

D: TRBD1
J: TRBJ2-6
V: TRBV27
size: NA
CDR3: CASSLSRGPGANVLTF
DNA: TGTGCCAGCAGTTTATCCAGGGGGCCTGGGGCCAACGTCCTGACTTTC

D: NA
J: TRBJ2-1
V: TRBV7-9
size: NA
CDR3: CASSLEQGSPNEQFF
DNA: TGTGCCAGCAGCTTAGAACAGGGCAGCCCCAATGAGCAGTTCTTC

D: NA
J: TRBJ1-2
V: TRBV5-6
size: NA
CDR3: CASSLGVWQGIYGYTF
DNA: TGTGCCAGCAGCTTGGGAGTTTGGCAGGGGATCTATGGCTACACCTTC

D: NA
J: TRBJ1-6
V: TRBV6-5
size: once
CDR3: CASSLRFSSYNSPLHF
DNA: TGTGCCAGCAGTTTAAGATTCAGCTCCTATAATTCACCCCTCCACTTT

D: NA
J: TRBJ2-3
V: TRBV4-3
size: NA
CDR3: CASSSIFAGGGHTDTQYF
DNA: TGCGCCAGCAGCAGTATATTCGCTGGGGGGGGCCACACAGATACGCAGTATTTT

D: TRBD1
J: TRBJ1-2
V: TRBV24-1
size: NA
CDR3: CATSDRQGFGYTF
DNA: TGTGCCACCAGTGATCGACAGGGTTTTGGCTACACCTTC

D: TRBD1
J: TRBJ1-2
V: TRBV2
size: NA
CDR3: CASSERGTGNYGYTF
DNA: TGTGCCAGCAGTGAACGTGGGACAGGGAACTATGGCTACACCTTC

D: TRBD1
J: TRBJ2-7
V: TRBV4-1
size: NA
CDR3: CASSRRSGTGEYEQYF
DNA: TGCGCCAGCAGCCGCCGAAGCGGGACAGGGGAATACGAGCAGTACTTC

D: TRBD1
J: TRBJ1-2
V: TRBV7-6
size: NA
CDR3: CASSPGWFAKQGATPGYTF
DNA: TGTGCCAGCAGCCCGGGGTGGTTTGCGAAACAGGGGGCGACCCCTGGCTACACCTTC

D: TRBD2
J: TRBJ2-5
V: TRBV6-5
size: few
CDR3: CASIAGGWETQYF
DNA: TGTGCCAGCATCGCGGGGGGCTGGGAGACCCAGTACTTC

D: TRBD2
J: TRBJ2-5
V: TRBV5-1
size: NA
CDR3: CASSPRTSGSSETQYF
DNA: TGCGCCAGCAGCCCGCGGACTAGCGGGAGTTCGGAGACCCAGTACTTC

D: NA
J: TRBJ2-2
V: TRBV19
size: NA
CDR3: CASSIIGGTGELFF
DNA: TGTGCCAGTAGTATAATAGGGGGCACCGGGGAGCTGTTTTTT

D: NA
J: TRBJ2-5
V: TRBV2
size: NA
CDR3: CASSAVRQTQYF
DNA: TGTGCCAGCAGCGCCGTGCGTCAGACCCAGTACTTC

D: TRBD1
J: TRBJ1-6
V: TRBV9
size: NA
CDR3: CASSSRGGSNSPLHF
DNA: TGTGCCAGCAGCTCCCGAGGGGGCAGTAATTCACCCCTCCACTTT

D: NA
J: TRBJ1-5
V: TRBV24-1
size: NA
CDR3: CATSGGNLQPQHF
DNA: TGTGCCACCAGTGGAGGAAATCTCCAGCCCCAGCATTTT

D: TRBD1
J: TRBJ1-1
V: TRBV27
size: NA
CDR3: CASSYLGTGYTEAFF
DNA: TGTGCCAGCAGTTACCTAGGGACAGGGTACACTGAAGCTTTCTTT

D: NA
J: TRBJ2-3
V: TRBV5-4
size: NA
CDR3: CASSLAVTDTQYF
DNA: TGTGCCAGCAGCTTGGCTGTCACAGATACGCAGTATTTT

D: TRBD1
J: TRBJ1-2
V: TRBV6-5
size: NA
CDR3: CSSRTQGAGGYTF
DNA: TGTTCCAGCAGGACACAGGGGGCAGGTGGCTACACCTTC

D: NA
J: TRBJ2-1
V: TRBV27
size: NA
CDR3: CASSYRLSTYNEQFF
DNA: TGTGCCAGCAGTTACAGGTTGTCAACCTACAATGAGCAGTTCTTC

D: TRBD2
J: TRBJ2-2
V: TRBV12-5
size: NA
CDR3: CASRGERTGELFF
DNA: TGTGCTAGTCGGGGGGAGCGCACCGGGGAGCTGTTTTTT

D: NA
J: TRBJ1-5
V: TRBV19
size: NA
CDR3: CASKKGDRNNQPQHF
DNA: TGTGCCAGTAAGAAGGGAGATAGGAACAATCAGCCCCAGCATTTT

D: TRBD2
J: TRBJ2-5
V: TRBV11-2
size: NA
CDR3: CASSLVASGGAGETQYF
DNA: TGTGCCAGCAGCTTAGTCGCTAGCGGGGGGGCCGGAGAGACCCAGTACTTC

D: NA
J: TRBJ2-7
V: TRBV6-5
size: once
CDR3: CASRRFGAQYEQYF
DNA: TGTGCCAGCAGAAGATTCGGAGCTCAATACGAGCAGTACTTC

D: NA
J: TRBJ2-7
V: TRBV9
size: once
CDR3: CASSGIDSSTAEQYF
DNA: TGTGCCAGCAGCGGGATCGACAGCTCCACTGCCGAGCAGTACTTC

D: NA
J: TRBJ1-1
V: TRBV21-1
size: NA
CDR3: CASSKGDSTEAFF
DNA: TGTGCCAGCAGCAAAGGAGACTCCACTGAAGCTTTCTTT

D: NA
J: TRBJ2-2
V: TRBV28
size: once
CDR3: CASSLRLANTGELFF
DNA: TGTGCCAGCAGCTTGAGACTAGCGAACACCGGGGAGCTGTTTTTT

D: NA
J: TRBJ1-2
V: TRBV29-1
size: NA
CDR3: CSVDPGMKRAGYTF
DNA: TGCAGCGTTGATCCGGGGATGAAAAGGGCTGGCTACACCTTC

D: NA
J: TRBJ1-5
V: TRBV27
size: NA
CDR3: CASSPQPQHF
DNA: TGTGCCAGCAGCCCGCAGCCCCAGCATTTT

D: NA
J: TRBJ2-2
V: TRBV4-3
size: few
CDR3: CASSQEASSGELFF
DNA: TGCGCCAGCAGCCAAGAGGCTTCGTCCGGGGAGCTGTTTTTT

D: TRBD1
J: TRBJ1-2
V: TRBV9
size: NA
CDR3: CASSAGGLGYTF
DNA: TGTGCCAGCAGCGCAGGGGGGCTTGGCTACACCTTC

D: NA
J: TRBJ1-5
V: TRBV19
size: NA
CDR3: CASSTGLQPQHF
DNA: TGTGCCAGTAGTACTGGCCTCCAGCCCCAGCATTTT

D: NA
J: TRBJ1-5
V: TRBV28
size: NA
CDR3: CASSGYSNQPQHF
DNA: TGTGCCAGCAGCGGGTATAGCAATCAGCCCCAGCATTTT

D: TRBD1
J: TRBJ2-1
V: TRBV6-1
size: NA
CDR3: CASSEMDRRSSEQFF
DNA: TGTGCCAGCAGTGAAATGGACAGGCGCTCCAGTGAGCAGTTCTTC

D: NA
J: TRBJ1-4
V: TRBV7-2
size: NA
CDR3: CASSSGLATNEKLFF
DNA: TGTGCCAGCAGCTCGGGTCTTGCAACTAATGAAAAACTGTTTTTT

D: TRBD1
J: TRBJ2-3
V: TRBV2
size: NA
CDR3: CASSGGTGFRTDTQYF
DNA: TGTGCCAGCAGTGGAGGGACAGGGTTTCGCACAGATACGCAGTATTTT

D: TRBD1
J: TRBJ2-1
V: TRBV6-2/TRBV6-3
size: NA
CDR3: CASSARDRPVGVNEQFF
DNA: TGTGCCAGCAGTGCCCGGGACAGGCCTGTTGGAGTGAATGAGCAGTTCTTC

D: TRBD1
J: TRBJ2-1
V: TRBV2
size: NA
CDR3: CASYRDRGLVGEQFF
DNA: TGTGCCAGTTACCGGGACAGGGGGCTGGTTGGTGAGCAGTTCTTC

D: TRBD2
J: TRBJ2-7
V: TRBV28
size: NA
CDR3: CASSSPNSGVPYEQYF
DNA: TGTGCCAGCAGTTCCCCCAATAGCGGGGTTCCCTACGAGCAGTACTTC

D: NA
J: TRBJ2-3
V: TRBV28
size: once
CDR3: CASSLRGGYTDTQYF
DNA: TGTGCCAGCAGTTTAAGAGGAGGCTACACAGATACGCAGTATTTT

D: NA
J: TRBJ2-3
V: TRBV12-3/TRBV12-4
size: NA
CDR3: CASSPTYTDTQYF
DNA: TGTGCCAGCAGTCCCACCTACACAGATACGCAGTATTTT

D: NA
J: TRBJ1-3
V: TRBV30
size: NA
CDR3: CAWTVGNTIYF
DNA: TGTGCCTGGACCGTCGGAAACACCATATATTTT

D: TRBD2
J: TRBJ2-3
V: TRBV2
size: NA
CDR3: CASSGRGGWMSTDTQYF
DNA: TGTGCCAGCAGTGGGCGGGGGGGCTGGATGAGCACAGATACGCAGTATTTT

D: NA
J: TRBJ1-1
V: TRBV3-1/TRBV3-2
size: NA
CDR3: CASSQEGVGTEAFF
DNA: TGTGCCAGCAGCCAAGAAGGGGTTGGGACTGAAGCTTTCTTT

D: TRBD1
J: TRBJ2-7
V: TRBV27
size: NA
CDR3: CASSRRDRGGEQYF
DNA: TGTGCCAGCAGTCGACGAGACAGGGGAGGCGAGCAGTACTTC

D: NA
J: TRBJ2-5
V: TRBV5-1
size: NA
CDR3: CASNPGGLRETQYF
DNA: TGCGCCAGCAACCCTGGTGGGTTGCGGGAGACCCAGTACTTC